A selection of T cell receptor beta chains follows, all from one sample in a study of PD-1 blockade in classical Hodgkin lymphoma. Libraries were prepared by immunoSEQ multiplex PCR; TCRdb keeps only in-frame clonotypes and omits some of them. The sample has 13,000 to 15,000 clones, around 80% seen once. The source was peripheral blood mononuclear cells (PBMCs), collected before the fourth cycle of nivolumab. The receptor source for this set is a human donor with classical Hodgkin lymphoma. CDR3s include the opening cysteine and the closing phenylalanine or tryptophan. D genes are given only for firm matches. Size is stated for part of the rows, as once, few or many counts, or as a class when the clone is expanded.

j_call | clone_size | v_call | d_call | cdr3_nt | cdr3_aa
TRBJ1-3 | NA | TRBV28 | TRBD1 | TGTGCCAGCAGCGACAGGGGGCGTAGGTCTGGAAACACCATATATTTT | CASSDRGRRSGNTIYF
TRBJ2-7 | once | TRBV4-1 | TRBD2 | TGCGCCAGCAGCCATGCGACTAGCGCCAGCTCCTACGAGCAGTACTTC | CASSHATSASSYEQYF
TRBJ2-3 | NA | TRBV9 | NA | TGTGCCAGCAGCGTATTGACAGGCCGCACAGATACGCAGTATTTT | CASSVLTGRTDTQYF
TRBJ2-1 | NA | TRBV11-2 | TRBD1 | TGTGCCAGCAGCTTAGTCTGGACAGGGGCAAACAATGAGCAGTTCTTC | CASSLVWTGANNEQFF
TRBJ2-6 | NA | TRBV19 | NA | TGTGCCAGCCTCCCGAGCAGGTCTGGGGCCAACGTCCTGACTTTC | CASLPSRSGANVLTF
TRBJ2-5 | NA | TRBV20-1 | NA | TGCAGTGCCAGGGGGGAGGAGACCCAGTACTTC | CSARGEETQYF
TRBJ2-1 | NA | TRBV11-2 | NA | TGTGCCAGCAGCCCGGGGGACTCCCCCTACAATGAGCAGTTCTTC | CASSPGDSPYNEQFF
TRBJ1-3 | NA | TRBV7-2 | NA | TGTGCCAGCAGCGTACGACAGACAAAGTCTGGAAACACCATATATTTT | CASSVRQTKSGNTIYF
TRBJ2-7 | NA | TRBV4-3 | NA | TGCGCCAGCAGCCAAGGTCAGGACGGGGGCCACGAGCAGTACTTC | CASSQGQDGGHEQYF
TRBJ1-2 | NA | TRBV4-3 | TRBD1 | TGCGCCAGCAGCCAAGCATTGGACAGGGCGGAAGGCTACACCTTC | CASSQALDRAEGYTF